The T cell receptor (beta chain) described here comes from a study of T cells after yellow fever vaccination. On this clonotype: Its matching antigen is unknown.

Looked up from germline, CDR1 is SNHLY and CDR2 is FYNNEI. V dropped 6 bases and J dropped 2; count of bases not matched to a gene: 6. This CDR3 is built from 15 residues. A single record per CDR3 protein comes from TCRdb applying MiXCR to the 5' RACE reads. Here the sample spans 250,000 to 350,000 distinct CDR3 sequences, around 4.4% being singletons. Study-wide findings and caveats: Among all clonotypes, a small share was observed in both CD4 and CD8 compartments.

Specimen: PBMCs, collected 15 days after the yellow fever booster vaccination. This TCR came from a man between 18 and 35 years old who received the YFV17D yellow fever vaccine. The chain links TRBV2 to TRBJ2-1; TRBD2 matches 8 bases. Written as DNA, the CDR3 is TGTGCCAGCAGAGGACTAGCCGGCGCCTACAATGAGCAGTTCTTC. This sequence encodes CASRGLAGAYNEQFF.